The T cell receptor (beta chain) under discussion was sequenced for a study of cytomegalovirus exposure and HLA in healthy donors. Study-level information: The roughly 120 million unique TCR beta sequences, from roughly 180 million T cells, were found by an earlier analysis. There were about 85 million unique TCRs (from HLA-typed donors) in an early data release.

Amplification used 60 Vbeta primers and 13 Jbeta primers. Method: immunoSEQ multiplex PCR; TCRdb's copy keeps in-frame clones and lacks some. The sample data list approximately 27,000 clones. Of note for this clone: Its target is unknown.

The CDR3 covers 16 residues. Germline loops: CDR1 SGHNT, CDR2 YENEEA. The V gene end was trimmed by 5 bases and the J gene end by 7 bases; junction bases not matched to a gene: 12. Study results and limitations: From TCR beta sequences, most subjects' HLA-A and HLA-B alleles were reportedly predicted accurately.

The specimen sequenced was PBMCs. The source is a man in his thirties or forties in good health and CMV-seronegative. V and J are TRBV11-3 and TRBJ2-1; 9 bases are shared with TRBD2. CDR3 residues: CASSLGDSGSSNEQFF. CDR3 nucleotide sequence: TGTGCCAGCAGCCTAGGAGATAGCGGGAGCTCAAATGAGCAGTTCTTC. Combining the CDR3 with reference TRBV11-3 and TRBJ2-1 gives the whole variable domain EAGVVQSPRYKIIEKKQPVAFWCNPISGHNTLYWYLQNLGQGPELLIRYENEEAVDDSQLPKDRFSAERLKGVDSTLKIQPAELGDSAVYLCASSLGDSGSSNEQFFGPGTRLTVL.